Each of the 14 T cell receptor beta chains below was sequenced from the same sample in a study of cytomegalovirus exposure and HLA in healthy donors. Sequencing used immunoSEQ multiplex PCR; TCRdb keeps in-frame clones, though not all of them. The sample holds roughly 43,000 clones, around 90% seen once. Sequenced input: PBMCs. These TCRs come from a man younger than 30 in good health and CMV-seronegative.

The chain employs TRBV11-1 and TRBJ2-1; 7 nucleotides match TRBD1. V lost 10 bases to trimming and J lost 4 bases; unmatched junction nucleotides: 7. The CDR3 has 13 amino acids. CDR1 and CDR2 (germline): SGHAT, FQDESV (reference sequence). The CDR3 spells CAIGTELYNEQFF. CDR3 in DNA: TGTGCCATCGGGACAGAGTTGTACAATGAGCAGTTCTTC.

The chain uses TRBV6-6 and TRBJ2-1; D is unclear. CDR3 length: 12 amino acids. Germline CDR1 MNHNY, CDR2 SVGAGI (reference sequence). Trimming stripped 2 bases from V and 8 bases from J, with 7 bases between. The CDR3 is CASSYPFYEQFF. As DNA, the CDR3 is TGTGCCAGCAGTTACCCATTTTATGAGCAGTTCTTC.

The chain carries TRBV2 and TRBJ2-3; a weak D match, TRBD1 (5 bases). The CDR3 extends over 13 amino acids. In germline, CDR1 is SNHLY, CDR2 FYNNEI. The germline V and J ends were trimmed by 5 bases and 3 bases, with 9 bases remaining between them. The CDR3 loop reads CASSLAGTDTQYF. CDR3 nucleotides: TGTGCCAGCAGTTTGGCAGGGACAGATACGCAGTATTTT. Based on the CDR3 plus reference TRBV2 and TRBJ2-3, the full variable domain is EPEVTQTPSHQVTQMGQEVILRCVPISNHLYFYWYRQILGQKVEFLVSFYNNEISEKSEIFDDQFSVERPDGSNFTLKIRSTKLEDSAMYFCASSLAGTDTQYFGPGTRLTVL.

This clone has a single count. The chain employs TRBV6-6 and TRBJ1-1; 7 bases line up with TRBD1. Losses at the gene ends were 5 bases for V and 5 bases for J; bases not matched to a gene: 2. The CDR3 contains 12 residues. Germline V gives CDR1 MNHNY, CDR2 SVGAGI (reference sequence). CDR3 region: CASSIRGTEAFF. CDR3 DNA sequence: TGTGCCAGCAGTATCAGGGGGACTGAAGCTTTCTTT.

The chain links TRBV28 to TRBJ2-1; tentatively, D is TRBD1 (6 bases). The ends were cut back, 5 bases at V and 11 bases at J, with 19 bases in the middle. The CDR3 is made up of 14 amino acids. Germline V gives CDR1 MDHEN, CDR2 SYDVKM. The CDR3 loop reads CASSHASGTLKQFF. CDR3 nucleotides: TGTGCCAGCAGTCACGCCTCCGGGACACTAAAGCAGTTCTTC.

This clone was counted a few times. The rearrangement links TRBV6-4 to TRBJ2-5, with 9 positions matching TRBD1. This CDR3 is 16 amino acids long. V shed 6 bases, J shed 2 bases, and the junction held 10 bases outside the gene matches. Germline V lookup: CDR1 MRHNA, CDR2 SNTAGT. In DNA form, the CDR3 reads TGTGCCAGCAGCCCCTCCGGGACAGGGCAACAAGAGACCCAGTACTTC. This gives the protein CASSPSGTGQQETQYF.

The chain combines TRBV9 with TRBJ2-7, with D possibly TRBD2 on 5 matching bases. V gave up 3 bases and J gave up 2 bases, with 15 bases separating them. This CDR3 has 15 residues. The V gene's germline CDR1 is SGDLS and CDR2 YYNGEE. This CDR3 is CASSARGSETYEQYF. The DNA for the CDR3 is TGTGCCAGCAGCGCCCGTGGTAGCGAGACCTACGAGCAGTACTTC.

The chain recombines TRBV7-8 with TRBJ2-5; tentatively, D is TRBD2 (5 bases). CDR3 size: 14 residues. Trimming pared 1 base from V and 1 base from J, leaving 7 bases between. Germline lookup yields CDR1 SGHVS and CDR2 FQNEAQ. This CDR3 is CASSLGRVQETQYF. DNA of the CDR3: TGTGCCAGCAGCTTAGGGCGGGTCCAAGAGACCCAGTACTTC.

The chain uses TRBV4-3 and TRBJ2-1, with TRBD2 matching over 8 bases. The CDR3 runs to 16 residues. V lost 0 bases to trimming and J lost 3 bases; unmatched junction nucleotides: 4. The V gene's germline CDR1 is LGHNA and CDR2 YSLEER. This CDR3 is CASSQDASGGYNEQFF. CDR3 bases: TGCGCCAGCAGCCAAGATGCGAGCGGGGGCTACAATGAGCAGTTCTTC.

V gene TRBV29-1 combines with J gene TRBJ2-2; the match to TRBD2 covers 9 bases. Germline V lookup: CDR1 SQVTM, CDR2 ANQGSEA. The CDR3 sequence is 13 residues long. The trim removed 4 bases at V and 4 bases at J, leaving 1 base unmatched. In DNA, the CDR3 is TGCAGCGTTGGGACTAGCGTCACCGGGGAGCTGTTTTTT. This encodes CSVGTSVTGELFF.

The chain uses TRBV5-4 and TRBJ2-3; the match to TRBD2 covers 10 bases. The CDR3 consists of 15 residues. Unmatched junction bases numbered 4, after V lost 1 base and J lost 5 bases. Looked up from germline, CDR1 is SGHNT and CDR2 is YYREEE (reference sequence). The DNA for the CDR3 is TGTGCCAGCAGCTTGACTAGCGGGATGCAAGATACGCAGTATTTT. This sequence encodes CASSLTSGMQDTQYF.

This chain uses TRBV19 with TRBJ2-3, with D perhaps matching TRBD2 (6 bases). In germline, CDR1 is LNHDA, CDR2 SQIVND (reference sequence). This CDR3 has 15 residues. V was shortened by 5 bases and J by 3 bases, with 15 bases between the two germline ends. The CDR3 protein is CASSVAAAGTDTQYF. The CDR3 DNA follows: TGTGCCAGTAGTGTGGCTGCCGCGGGGACAGATACGCAGTATTTT.

This chain connects TRBV4-1 to TRBJ2-6; D is perhaps TRBD1 (7 bases). This CDR3 is built from 19 residues. With 0 bases removed from V and 0 bases from J, the gap between germline ends came to 15 bases. Germline V CDR1 and CDR2: MGHRA, YSYEKL. CDR3 DNA sequence: TGCGCCAGCAGCCAAGATGGAGGGGGCACAGCCTCTGGGGCCAACGTCCTGACTTTC. The encoded protein is CASSQDGGGTASGANVLTF.

This chain connects TRBV5-1 to TRBJ1-1, with 7 bases fitting TRBD1. This CDR3 has 14 amino acids. V lost 3 bases to trimming and J lost 3 bases; unmatched junction nucleotides: 5. Germline V gene lookup returns CDR1 SGHRS and CDR2 YFSETQ. The CDR3 reads CASSSTGVHTEAFF. The CDR3 DNA reads TGCGCCAGCAGCTCTACAGGGGTTCACACTGAAGCTTTCTTT.